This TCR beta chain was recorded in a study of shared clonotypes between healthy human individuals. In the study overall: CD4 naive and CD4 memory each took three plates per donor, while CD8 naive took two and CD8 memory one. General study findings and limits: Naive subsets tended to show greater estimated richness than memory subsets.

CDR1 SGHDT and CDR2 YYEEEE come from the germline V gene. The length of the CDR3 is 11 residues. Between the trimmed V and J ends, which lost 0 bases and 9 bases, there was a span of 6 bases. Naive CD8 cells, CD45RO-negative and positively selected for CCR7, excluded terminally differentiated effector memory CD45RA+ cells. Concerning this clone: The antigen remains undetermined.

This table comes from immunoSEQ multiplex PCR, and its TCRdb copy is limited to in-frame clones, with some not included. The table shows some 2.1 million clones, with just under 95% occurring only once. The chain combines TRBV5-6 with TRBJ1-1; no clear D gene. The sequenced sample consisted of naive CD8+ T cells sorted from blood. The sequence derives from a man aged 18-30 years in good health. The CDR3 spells CASSLGKKAFF. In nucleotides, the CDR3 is TGTGCCAGCAGCTTGGGAAAAAAAGCTTTCTTT.